This T cell receptor (beta chain) was identified during a study of T cell repertoires in cytomegalovirus infection (dated by TCRdb to the late 2010s). About the investigation overall: Donor HLA type was relevant to the analysis, because carriage of CMV infection together with the matching HLA type was indicated by public TCR beta signatures. Results the study describes overall, beyond this receptor: The ex vivo response was dominated by HLA-C-restricted CMV-specific TCR beta clonotypes, which also provided the single most frequent clonotype in two of eight donors. In both this cohort and an independent roughly 330-donor cohort, the cumulative frequency of public TCR beta family members distinguished carriers of CMV infection plus the relevant HLA type.

From the cysteine through the phenylalanine, the CDR3 covers 15 amino acids. This entry keeps only the CDR3 DNA: 45 bases, framed from base 1. The germline V gene (reference sequence) gives CDR1 as DFQATT and CDR2 as SNEGSKA. Unmatched junction bases come to 5, with V trimmed by 0 bases and J by 4 bases. The sequencer listed for this sample is Illumina HiSeq 1500. The public reads were run again by TCRdb, first through fastp at Q25 and then through MiXCR, and only productive beta chains were kept. Each entry merges the rows of one CDR3 protein and shows their most common DNA and genes. Counted in this sample were roughly 230,000 distinct CDR3 sequences; 22% of them appeared once. Approximately 18% of the sample rests with the top ten. This clonotype was picked up one time. What antigen it recognizes has not been identified. Qualities for individual bases were not recorded, and no much larger clone is one base off. One read alone lends weak support.

The sequencing sample was made of CD8+ T cells from PBMCs. The source is a human donor in good health (CMV status not recorded). Some clones in this sample may be carry-over from other donors' samples. Recombination joined TRBV20-1 with TRBJ2-3, with 9 junctional bases fitting TRBD2. The DNA sequence follows: TGCAGTGCTAGAGATCGAGGCGGGGGGGCAGATACGCAGTATTTT. The encoded protein is CSARDRGGGADTQYF.